Following are 29 T cell receptor beta chains from one sample sequenced in a study of radiotherapy plus CTLA-4 blockade in lung cancer. The protocol was immunoSEQ multiplex PCR, while the TCRdb copy is restricted to in-frame clones and leaves out a portion. The sample consists of tens of thousands of clones, about 88% of them appearing once. This specimen consisted of peripheral blood, obtained from a patient treated with radiotherapy plus ipilimumab. These receptors all come from a human donor with non-small cell lung cancer who had stable disease on radiotherapy plus ipilimumab.

CDR3: CASRQGVREQYF. DNA of the CDR3: TGTGCCAGCAGGCAGGGTGTACGCGAGCAGTACTTC. This sequence joins TRBV2 and TRBJ2-7, with TRBD1 as a possible D gene (5 bases). V was trimmed by 6 bases and J by 6 bases, leaving 12 bases between them. This CDR3 is built from 12 residues. Germline CDR1 and CDR2: SNHLY and FYNNEI.

The chain recombines TRBV5-1 with TRBJ1-2, with a possible D match to TRBD1 (5 bases). The V gene's germline CDR1 is SGHRS and CDR2 YFSETQ. V shed 4 bases and J shed 2 bases, with 12 bases lying between them. There are 14 residues in the CDR3. The DNA of the CDR3 is TGCGCCAGCAGCCCTGGGACCGTCAACTATGGCTACACCTTC. Its translation is CASSPGTVNYGYTF.

The count of this clone is one. CDR3 amino acids: CASSAGLAGRYEQYF. CDR3 DNA sequence: TGTGCCAGTAGTGCGGGGCTAGCGGGGCGCTACGAGCAGTACTTC. The gene calls are TRBV19 and TRBJ2-7; TRBD2 matches at 9 bases. The length of the CDR3 is 15 residues. Germline V CDR1 and CDR2: LNHDA, SQIVND (reference sequence). J gave up 3 bases and V 5 bases, and 8 bases lay outside the gene matches.

This clone has more than one count but fewer than ten. The chain joins TRBV5-1 to TRBJ1-2; 10 bases match TRBD1. This CDR3 region has 14 residues. Germline assignment: CDR1 SGHRS and CDR2 YFSETQ. After removal of 4 bases from V and 8 bases from J, the junction contained 8 bases not matched to a gene. The CDR3 sequence is CASSLDRGEWGYTF. For the CDR3, the DNA is TGCGCCAGCAGCCTGGACAGGGGGGAATGGGGCTACACCTTC.

This clone was found a few times. The CDR3: CASKGQGADTQYF. As DNA, the CDR3 is TGTGCCAGCAAGGGACAGGGGGCAGATACGCAGTATTTT. The chain has TRBV6-1 and TRBJ2-3; TRBD1 agrees at 11 bases. V trimming: 7 bases; J trimming: 4 bases; junction bases outside the gene matches: 1. This CDR3 has 13 amino acids. Germline V gene lookup returns CDR1 MNHNS and CDR2 SASEGT.

CDR3 sequence (DNA): TGTGCCAGTAGCAGGGTGTACAATGAGCAGTTCTTC. Its protein product is CASSRVYNEQFF. This chain connects TRBV19 to TRBJ2-1, with a possible D match to TRBD1 (5 bases). CDR1 is LNHDA and CDR2 is SQIVND in the germline V gene (reference sequence). V lost 6 bases, J lost 4 bases, and 7 bases lay in between. This CDR3 is 12 amino acids long.

The J gene is TRBJ1-4, the V gene TRBV5-1; tentatively, D is TRBD1 (5 bases). CDR3 length: 13 amino acids. Germline lookup yields CDR1 SGHRS and CDR2 YFSETQ. Trimming removed 7 bases from V and 7 bases from J, with 14 bases in between. CDR3 in amino acids: CASQPGGGEKLFF. In nucleotides, the CDR3 is TGCGCCAGCCAGCCCGGGGGGGGTGAAAAACTGTTTTTT.

The V and J genes are TRBV6-6 and TRBJ1-2; 8 bases map to TRBD1. The germline V gene has CDR1 MNHNY and CDR2 SVGAGI (reference sequence). CDR3 length: 13 residues. J lost 0 bases, V lost 10 bases, and 4 bases had no gene match. CDR3 amino acids: CATGTGTNYGYTF. The CDR3 DNA sequence: TGTGCCACCGGGACAGGCACTAACTATGGCTACACCTTC.

The chain is built from TRBV18 and TRBJ2-7; the D gene is possibly TRBD1 (7 bases). V was shortened by 5 bases and J by 7 bases, with 21 bases between the two germline ends. Germline CDR1 is KGHSH and CDR2 is LQKENI. This CDR3 contains 15 residues. CDR3 protein: CASSSGGGGSTEQYF. The CDR3 DNA sequence: TGTGCCAGCTCATCAGGAGGGGGCGGGTCTACGGAGCAGTACTTC.

This chain links TRBV6-5 with TRBJ1-3, with D hard to call. Germline V gives CDR1 MNHEY, CDR2 SVGAGI. CDR3 length: 15 amino acids. Between the trimmed V and J ends, which lost 6 bases and 2 bases, there was a span of 14 bases. CDR3 in amino acids: CASSPPDNPGNTIYF. CDR3 coding DNA: TGTGCCAGCAGCCCCCCCGACAATCCTGGAAACACCATATATTTT.

The rearrangement joins TRBV27 to TRBJ2-3, with 7 bases fitting TRBD2. The V gene end was trimmed by 7 bases and the J gene end by 2 bases; junction bases not matched to a gene: 6. CDR3 length equals 14 residues. The V gene's germline CDR1 is MNHEY and CDR2 SMNVEV (reference sequence). CDR3 DNA sequence: TGTGCCAGCACCCCTAGCGGATACACAGATACGCAGTATTTT. This encodes CASTPSGYTDTQYF.

As concerns this clone: The junction shows a germline mismatch at one end, possibly a read error. The chain has TRBV7-7 and TRBJ1-4; D uncertain. The CDR3 spans 14 residues. Germline V CDR1 and CDR2: SSHAT, FNYEAQ (reference sequence). The chain's CDR3 is CASSPMGTNEKLFF. CDR3 bases: TGTGCTAGCAGCCCAATGGGAACTAATGAAAAACTGTTTTTT.

This chain joins TRBV9 and TRBJ2-7, with D possibly being TRBD2 (5 bases). This CDR3 comprises 15 residues. V lost 0 bases and J 1 base, leaving 11 bases between the germline ends. From germline, CDR1 is SGDLS and CDR2 YYNGEE. CDR3 sequence (DNA): TGTGCCAGCAGCGTAGTGGGAGTCCGATCCTACGAGCAGTACTTC. It yields the protein CASSVVGVRSYEQYF.

The chain recombines TRBV21-1 with TRBJ2-1; TRBD1, the D gene given by the table, was not confirmed from the DNA. TRBV21-1 is a documented pseudogene. The CDR3 is 18 amino acids. CDR3 nucleotides: TGTGCCAGCAGTTTCCGGGACAGCACCTTCGGATCCTACAATGAGCAGTTCTTC. Residues: CASSFRDSTFGSYNEQFF.

The chain has TRBV5-1 and TRBJ2-7; TRBD1 matches 7 bases. The CDR3 extends over 16 amino acids. V shed 3 bases and J 3 bases; nucleotides not matched to a gene: 12. Germline V gene lookup returns CDR1 SGHRS and CDR2 YFSETQ. DNA for the CDR3: TGCGCCAGCAGCTCCAGGACGGACAGGAGAGACTACGAGCAGTACTTC. Translated, it gives CASSSRTDRRDYEQYF.

This rearrangement joins TRBV2 to TRBJ1-5; TRBD1 might be the D (6 bases). CDR1 SNHLY and CDR2 FYNNEI come from the germline V gene. The CDR3 sequence is 14 residues long. The V and J ends lost 7 bases and 2 bases respectively, with 12 bases between them. In DNA form, the CDR3 reads TGTGCCAGCATGGGGGGCCTTCGCAATCAGCCCCAGCATTTT. It codes for CASMGGLRNQPQHF. The full variable domain, completed using reference TRBV2 and TRBJ1-5, is EPEVTQTPSHQVTQMGQEVILRCVPISNHLYFYWYRQILGQKVEFLVSFYNNEISEKSEIFDDQFSVERPDGSNFTLKIRSTKLEDSAMYFCASMGGLRNQPQHFGDGTRLSIL.

This chain joins TRBV5-6 and TRBJ2-3; D is possibly TRBD2 (6 bases). The CDR3 has 16 amino acids. Germline CDR1 is SGHDT and CDR2 is YYEEEE. V lost 1 base and J 1 base, leaving 13 bases between the germline ends. CDR3: CASSLLRGSRTDTQYF. CDR3 DNA: TGTGCCAGCAGCTTGCTCCGGGGGAGTCGCACAGATACGCAGTATTTT.

The J gene is TRBJ2-7, the V gene TRBV10-3, with 10 bases matching TRBD2. CDR3 length: 13 residues. The germline V gene encodes CDR1 ENHRY and CDR2 SYGVKD. V lost 9 bases and J lost 2; bases outside the gene matches: 4. In nucleotides, the CDR3 is TGTGCCATGGGGACTAGCGACCCCTACGAGCAGTACTTC. This gives the protein CAMGTSDPYEQYF.

V usage is TRBV5-1 and J usage is TRBJ2-7, with D perhaps being TRBD1 or TRBD2 (6 bases each). The CDR3 is made up of 14 amino acids. The germline V gene has CDR1 SGHRS and CDR2 YFSETQ. V lost 6 bases and J lost 0, with 13 bases in between. The CDR3 reads CASKGGPSSYEQYF. The CDR3 DNA is TGCGCCAGCAAGGGGGGCCCAAGCTCCTACGAGCAGTACTTC.

The chain has TRBV4-2 and TRBJ2-1, with D maybe TRBD1 (7 bases). The CDR3 runs to 18 residues. V dropped 0 bases and J dropped 4 bases, with 19 bases sitting between them. The germline CDR1 and CDR2 sequences are LGHNA and YNFKEQ. The CDR3 DNA reads as TGTGCCAGCAGCCAAGATCCGGCGGGCCCAGGGGGGTACAATGAGCAGTTCTTC. This encodes CASSQDPAGPGGYNEQFF.

V usage is TRBV6-1 and J usage is TRBJ1-1; possible D gene TRBD1, 5 bases. V lost 6 bases to trimming and J lost 5 bases, with 13 bases between them. The CDR3 runs 13 residues. The germline gives CDR1 MNHNS, CDR2 SASEGT. CDR3 in amino acids: CASSYGGGTEAFF. The CDR3 DNA reads TGTGCCAGCAGCTACGGGGGGGGAACTGAAGCTTTCTTT.

A remark on this clone: Other DNA sequences of this sample code for an identical CDR3. This rearrangement joins TRBV5-1 to TRBJ1-1; maybe TRBD1 (6 bases). The CDR3 is made up of 16 amino acids. In germline, CDR1 is SGHRS, CDR2 YFSETQ. The V end was cut by 7 bases, the J end by 4 bases, with 23 bases between. The CDR3 spells CASGGGDRGGGTEAFF. CDR3 sequence (DNA): TGCGCCAGCGGCGGAGGGGACCGGGGGGGCGGCACTGAAGCTTTCTTT.

This clone has a handful of counts. The rearrangement links TRBV7-3 to TRBJ1-3; D gene ambiguous. Trimming took off 4 bases at V and 4 bases at J, with 11 bases between the two ends. Germline V gene lookup returns CDR1 SGHTA and CDR2 FQGTGA. The CDR3 totals 14 residues. CDR3 in amino acids: CASSSEGSGNTIYF. DNA of the CDR3: TGTGCCAGCAGCTCTGAGGGTTCGGGAAACACCATATATTTT.

V and J are TRBV6-4 and TRBJ1-2; D possibly corresponds to TRBD1 (5 bases). The CDR3 spans 13 residues. Germline V gene sequence: CDR1 MRHNA, CDR2 SNTAGT. Trimming stripped 4 bases from V and 7 bases from J, with 13 bases between. In DNA form, the CDR3 reads TGTGCCAGCAGTGTACAGGAAGGCGGTGGCTACACCTTC. This encodes CASSVQEGGGYTF.

The gene calls are TRBV28 and TRBJ1-1; D not resolved. This CDR3 is built from 10 residues. CDR1 and CDR2 from the germline V gene are MDHEN and SYDVKM. Trimming pared 10 bases from V and 7 bases from J, leaving 10 bases between. Here the CDR3 reads CATREDEAFF. The CDR3 DNA sequence: TGTGCCACCCGAGAAGATGAAGCTTTCTTT.

The rearrangement joins TRBV2 to TRBJ2-5, with 7 bases matching TRBD1. Looked up from germline, CDR1 is SNHLY and CDR2 is FYNNEI. CDR3 length: 13 residues. V shed 7 bases and J 5 bases; nucleotides not matched to a gene: 7. The CDR3 region has the DNA TGTGCCAGCAACAGGGGAAATCGGGAGACCCAGTACTTC. Encoded protein: CASNRGNRETQYF.

The chain employs TRBV7-6 and TRBJ2-3; 11 bases agree with TRBD2. Trimming at V came to 6 bases and at J to 4 bases, leaving 6 bases not matched to a gene. The CDR3 length is 15 residues. CDR1 is SGHVS and CDR2 is FNYEAQ in the germline V gene. Here the CDR3 DNA reads TGTGCCAGCAGTCCCCTAGCGGGAGGTTCAGATACGCAGTATTTT. Its protein product is CASSPLAGGSDTQYF. Combining the CDR3 with reference TRBV7-6 and TRBJ2-3 gives the whole variable domain GAGVSQSPRYKVTKRGQDVALRCDPISGHVSLYWYRQALGQGPEFLTYFNYEAQQDKSGLPNDRFSAERPEGSISTLTIQRTEQRDSAMYRCASSPLAGGSDTQYFGPGTRLTVL.

CDR3 coding DNA: TGTGCCAGCAGAAACTACATGGGAGACACTGAAGCTTTCTTT. Protein sequence: CASRNYMGDTEAFF. The rearrangement uses TRBV6-5 and TRBJ1-1; D unresolved. The germline gives CDR1 MNHEY, CDR2 SVGAGI. V lost 6 bases and J lost 3, with 14 bases in between. This CDR3 has 14 amino acids.

The chain recombines TRBV5-1 with TRBJ2-2, with unresolved D. CDR3 length: 17 residues. Trimming stripped 0 bases from V and 4 bases from J, with 16 bases between. From germline, CDR1 is SGHRS and CDR2 YFSETQ. The CDR3 DNA follows: TGCGCCAGCAGCTTGGCCGACACGCGGTGGGGCACCGGGGAGCTGTTTTTT. It yields the protein CASSLADTRWGTGELFF.